The T cell receptor (beta chain) described here comes from a study of Graves' ophthalmopathy and Graves' hyperthyroidism. Overall study context: Upon initial diagnosis and before any treatment, peripheral blood was collected.

This clonotype was seen a handful of times. The junction and the germline gene differ at one end; a read error may be behind it. Germline CDR1 reads ENHRY; CDR2 reads SYGVKD. The CDR3 sequence is 14 residues long. Using RNA transcripts, the TCR beta CDR3 regions were amplified. The authors performed first-round RT-PCR with HTBI primers and then a second-round multiplex PCR. MiXCR, run by TCRdb on the multiplex PCR reads, gives a single entry per CDR3 protein. The sample consists of about 700,000 distinct CDR3 sequences, about 41% of them appearing once. What was sequenced was peripheral blood. This receptor was taken from an adult man with Graves' ophthalmopathy. The chain couples TRBV10-3 to TRBJ2-5; D unresolved. Here the CDR3 reads CASSYGPFQETQYF. The CDR3 DNA sequence: TGTGCCAGCAGTTACGGCCCGTTCCAAGAGACCCAGTACTTC.